This paragraph reports one T cell receptor beta chain. The participants were between about 18 and 90 years old and came from 24 US areas. Recovered participants had two consecutive negative NP/OP PCR tests, healthcare professional clearance, or symptom resolution. Profiling relied on immunoSEQ multiplex PCR, and the TCRdb table lists in-frame clones only, not all of them. Seen here are 150,000 to 200,000 clones, 75% to 85% observed once, and the top ten hold 4.5% to 7.5%. The CDR3 is 13 amino acids. Per the germline V gene, CDR1 is SGHAT and CDR2 is FQNNGV. The germline V and J ends were trimmed by 5 bases and 7 bases, with 9 bases remaining between them. This record comes from a study of blood T cell repertoires in COVID-19.

This clonotype was obtained from a man in his forties or fifties who had recovered from COVID-19. Sequenced input: PBMCs or T cells enriched from blood (not recorded which). V and J are TRBV11-2 and TRBJ1-6, with D tentatively TRBD1 (6 bases). In DNA form, the CDR3 reads TGTGCCAGCAGCCGGACAGAGAATTCACCCCTCCACTTT. Translation gives CASSRTENSPLHF. The whole variable domain, filled in from reference TRBV11-2 and TRBJ1-6, reads EAGVAQSPRYKIIEKRQSVAFWCNPISGHATLYWYQQILGQGPKLLIQFQNNGVVDDSQLPKDRFSAERLKGVDSTLKIQPAKLEDSAVYLCASSRTENSPLHFGNGTRLTVT.